This T cell receptor beta chain was recorded in a study of OX40 agonist ivuxolimab in advanced cancers. In the study overall: Patients receiving dose escalation had hepatocellular carcinoma, melanoma, renal cell or head and neck cancer.

Researchers took blood at baseline, on cycle 4 day 1, and on cycle 7 day 1. Using immunoSEQ multiplex PCR, the repertoire was profiled, and TCRdb retains in-frame clones only, with some absent. The repertoire holds roughly 53,000 clones, with 84% as singletons. This clone was observed a single time. The receptor was isolated from an adult with an advanced solid tumor such as melanoma, head and neck, liver or kidney cancer. Sequences were derived from CD4+ or CD8+ T cells sorted from blood, sampled in a trial of the OX40 agonist ivuxolimab.

CDR3 sequence (DNA): TGTGCCAGCAGCTTGTTGGAGACTTCGAACACCGGGGAGCTGTTTTTT. Encoded protein: CASSLLETSNTGELFF. The J gene is TRBJ2-2, the V gene TRBV5-4; no clear D. The V gene lost 1 base and the J gene lost 0 bases, with 10 bases spanning the gap. This CDR3 has 16 amino acids. Germline assignment: CDR1 SGHNT and CDR2 YYREEE (reference sequence).